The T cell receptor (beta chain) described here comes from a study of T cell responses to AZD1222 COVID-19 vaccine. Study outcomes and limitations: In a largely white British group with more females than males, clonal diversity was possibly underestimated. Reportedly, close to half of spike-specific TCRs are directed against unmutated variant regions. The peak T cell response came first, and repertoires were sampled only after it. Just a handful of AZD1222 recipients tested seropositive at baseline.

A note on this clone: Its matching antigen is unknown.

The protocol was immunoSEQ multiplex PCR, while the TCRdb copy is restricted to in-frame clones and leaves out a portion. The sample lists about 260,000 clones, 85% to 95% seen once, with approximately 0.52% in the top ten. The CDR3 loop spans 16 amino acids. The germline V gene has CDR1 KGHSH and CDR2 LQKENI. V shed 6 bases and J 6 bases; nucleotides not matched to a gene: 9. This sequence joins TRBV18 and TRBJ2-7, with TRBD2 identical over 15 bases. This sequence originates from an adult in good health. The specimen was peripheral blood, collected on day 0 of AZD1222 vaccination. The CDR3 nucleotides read TGTGCCAGCTCGACCGGGACTAGCGGGAGGATGGGCGAGCAGTACTTC. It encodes CASSTGTSGRMGEQYF.